The 23 T cell receptor beta chains below come from one sample, sequenced in a study of OX40 agonist ivuxolimab in advanced cancers. TCRdb's table, derived via immunoSEQ multiplex PCR, lists solely in-frame clones and lacks some. The table has 55,000 to 80,000 clones, 84% seen once. The sample was CD4+ or CD8+ T cells sorted from blood, taken in a trial of the OX40 agonist ivuxolimab. Receptor source: an adult with an advanced solid tumor such as melanoma, head and neck, liver or kidney cancer.

V and J are TRBV6-5 and TRBJ2-7; 11 nucleotides line up with TRBD1. This CDR3 is 15 amino acids long. Trimming at V came to 6 bases and at J to 2 bases, leaving 6 bases not matched to a gene. Germline V gene sequence: CDR1 MNHEY, CDR2 SVGAGI. The CDR3 sequence is CASSQPGQGAYEQYF. The CDR3 nucleotides read TGTGCCAGCAGCCAACCGGGACAGGGGGCCTACGAGCAGTACTTC.

The gene calls are TRBV7-9 and TRBJ1-1; the D is unclear. The CDR3 is 13 amino acids. Germline V gives CDR1 SEHNR, CDR2 FQNEAQ (reference sequence). The ends were cut back, 1 base at V and 3 bases at J, with 6 bases in the middle. In nucleotides, the CDR3 is TGTGCCAGCAGCTTAGATCCATACACTGAAGCTTTCTTT. Its translation: CASSLDPYTEAFF.

The rearrangement links TRBV7-2 to TRBJ1-4; a possible D gene is TRBD1 (5 bases). The CDR3 is made up of 15 amino acids. The germline CDR1 and CDR2 sequences are SGHTA and FQGNSA. V was cut by 2 bases and J by 7 bases, with 14 bases left in between. This chain's CDR3 is CASSLRPGSGEKLFF. DNA for the CDR3: TGTGCCAGCAGCTTACGGCCAGGGTCAGGTGAAAAACTGTTTTTT.

This clone was counted a few times. The J gene is TRBJ1-3, the V gene TRBV7-8; D ambiguous. The V gene's germline CDR1 is SGHVS and CDR2 FQNEAQ. Trimming removed 6 bases at V and 0 bases at J, with 12 bases between. CDR3 length equals 15 residues. CDR3 coding DNA: TGTGCCAGCAGACAACTCGGCGGCTCTGGAAACACCATATATTTT. Translated, it gives CASRQLGGSGNTIYF.

This chain connects TRBV7-9 to TRBJ1-2; 7 bases are shared with TRBD1. Unmatched junction bases numbered 10, after V lost 5 bases and J lost 4 bases. The germline V gene encodes CDR1 SEHNR and CDR2 FQNEAQ (reference sequence). The CDR3 is 15 residues long. The DNA for the CDR3 is TGTGCCAGCAGCACGATGACAGGGTACGGCTATGGCTACACCTTC. Amino acid sequence: CASSTMTGYGYGYTF.

The rearrangement uses TRBV6-5 and TRBJ1-3, with D uncertain. This CDR3 contains 16 residues. The V gene's germline CDR1 is MNHEY and CDR2 SVGAGI. Deletions cut 2 bases from V and 2 bases from J, with 13 bases between. The CDR3 here is CASSYNVNPAGNTIYF. CDR3 bases: TGTGCCAGCAGTTACAACGTAAATCCAGCTGGAAACACCATATATTTT.

V gene TRBV6-5 combines with J gene TRBJ1-6, with D maybe TRBD1 (5 bases). Trimming left V 2 bases short and J 14 bases short, with 19 bases between. This CDR3 spans 15 amino acids. Germline V gives CDR1 MNHEY, CDR2 SVGAGI. This CDR3 is CASSYPGRGMLTLHF. The DNA for the CDR3 is TGTGCCAGCAGTTACCCCGGGAGGGGCATGCTCACCCTCCACTTT.

The rearrangement joins TRBV18 to TRBJ2-7; TRBD1 matches at 9 bases. CDR1 and CDR2 from the germline V gene are KGHSH and LQKENI. CDR3 length: 15 residues. Trimming at V came to 3 bases and at J to 2 bases, leaving 5 bases not matched to a gene. CDR3 coding DNA: TGTGCCAGCTCACCCCGGACAGGGGACCCCTACGAGCAGTACTTC. It codes for CASSPRTGDPYEQYF.

The V call is TRBV18, the J call TRBJ2-1, with 9 positions matching TRBD2. The CDR3 runs 15 residues. Germline V CDR1 and CDR2: KGHSH, LQKENI. V shed 6 bases, J shed 4 bases, and the junction held 7 bases outside the gene matches. The CDR3 bases are TGTGCCAGCTCCCACCGCGGGGGGGAATACAATGAGCAGTTCTTC. Translating gives CASSHRGGEYNEQFF.

The J gene is TRBJ1-1, the V gene TRBV5-6, with D perhaps matching TRBD1 (5 bases). The germline V gene has CDR1 SGHDT and CDR2 YYEEEE. This CDR3 region has 15 residues. The V and J ends lost 0 bases and 3 bases respectively, with 12 bases between them. CDR3: CASSLDGGRDTEAFF. For the CDR3, the DNA is TGTGCCAGCAGCTTGGATGGGGGGAGGGACACTGAAGCTTTCTTT.

The chain recombines TRBV7-9 with TRBJ2-3; 8 positions agree with TRBD2. The junction had 7 bases not matched to a gene; V was cut back by 3 bases and J by 5 bases. Germline V lookup: CDR1 SEHNR, CDR2 FQNEAQ (reference sequence). The CDR3 covers 15 residues. Here the CDR3 reads CASSFRAGVRDTQYF. The CDR3 nucleotides read TGTGCCAGCAGCTTCAGAGCGGGGGTTAGAGATACGCAGTATTTT.

This chain connects TRBV2 to TRBJ1-1; unclear D gene. Trimming pared 3 bases from V and 1 base from J, leaving 9 bases between. Germline-derived CDR1 and CDR2 are SNHLY and FYNNEI. This CDR3 region has 14 residues. The CDR3 DNA reads as TGTGCCAGCAGTGAGTCGGGAGGGAACACTGAAGCTTTCTTT. This sequence encodes CASSESGGNTEAFF. Together with reference TRBV2 and TRBJ1-1, the CDR3 gives the full variable domain: EPEVTQTPSHQVTQMGQEVILRCVPISNHLYFYWYRQILGQKVEFLVSFYNNEISEKSEIFDDQFSVERPDGSNFTLKIRSTKLEDSAMYFCASSESGGNTEAFFGQGTRLTVV.

This chain joins TRBV7-9 and TRBJ2-6, with D maybe TRBD1 (6 bases). This CDR3 contains 18 residues. The V gene's germline CDR1 is SEHNR and CDR2 FQNEAQ (reference sequence). V dropped 5 bases and J dropped 0 bases, with 17 bases sitting between them. CDR3: CASSPSTGSPSGANVLTF. CDR3 sequence (DNA): TGTGCCAGCAGCCCCTCCACAGGGAGCCCCTCTGGGGCCAACGTCCTGACTTTC.

This rearrangement joins TRBV7-3 to TRBJ2-3; TRBD2 matches 8 bases. J lost 3 bases, V lost 7 bases, and 9 bases had no gene match. Germline-derived CDR1 and CDR2 are SGHTA and FQGTGA. The CDR3 is 15 amino acids. CDR3 in DNA: TGTGCCAGCACCGAAGCGGGAGTTCGTACAGATACGCAGTATTTT. Encoded protein: CASTEAGVRTDTQYF.

This rearrangement joins TRBV9 to TRBJ2-2, with D unresolved. Per germline, CDR1 SGDLS and CDR2 YYNGEE. Trimming pared 3 bases from V and 6 bases from J, leaving 18 bases between. The CDR3 is made up of 16 amino acids. The CDR3 DNA sequence: TGTGCCAGCAGCGCCAGAGGTGGGCAAACCCCCGGGGAGCTGTTTTTT. This translates into CASSARGGQTPGELFF.

This clone was observed a few times. The CDR3 region is CASSSDLTQYF. In DNA, the CDR3 is TGTGCCAGCAGCTCGGACCTCACGCAGTATTTT. The rearrangement joins TRBV7-2 to TRBJ2-3; D is unclear. Germline V gene data show CDR1 as SGHTA and CDR2 as FQGNSA. The V and J ends lost 4 bases and 9 bases respectively, with 8 bases between them. The CDR3 spans 11 residues.

This clone came up once. The chain employs TRBV6-6 and TRBJ1-1; maybe TRBD1 (5 bases). Looked up from germline, CDR1 is MNHNY and CDR2 is SVGAGI (reference sequence). V was clipped by 0 bases and J by 4 bases, with 9 bases between them. The CDR3 totals 14 residues. The DNA for the CDR3 is TGTGCCAGCAGTTACTCAGCTGGGGGCACTGAAGCTTTCTTT. Translation: CASSYSAGGTEAFF.

Only a few counts were recorded for this clone. The rearrangement uses TRBV6-6 and TRBJ1-4; D uncertain. Germline V gene sequence: CDR1 MNHNY, CDR2 SVGAGI (reference sequence). The CDR3 length is 12 residues. V was trimmed by 4 bases and J by 8 bases, leaving 8 bases between them. The CDR3 spells CASSWSEEKLFF. The DNA of the CDR3 is TGTGCCAGCAGTTGGTCCGAGGAAAAACTGTTTTTT.

The J gene is TRBJ2-2, the V gene TRBV18; 8 bases agree with TRBD1. The CDR3 sequence is 16 residues long. The ends lost 0 bases at V and 2 bases at J; junction bases unmatched: 2. CDR1 is KGHSH, CDR2 LQKENI, per germline. The DNA of the CDR3 is TGTGCCAGCTCACCACCGGGACAGGTCAACACCGGGGAGCTGTTTTTT. It translates to CASSPPGQVNTGELFF.

In its sample, this clone was seen a few times. V is TRBV30 and J is TRBJ1-5, with 7 bases fitting TRBD1. Germline CDR1 is GTSNPN and CDR2 is SVGIG (reference sequence). The CDR3 totals 14 residues. J was trimmed by 2 bases and V by 2 bases; bases with no gene match: 3. The CDR3 sequence: CAWSLDRGNQPQHF. CDR3 DNA: TGTGCCTGGAGTCTCGACAGGGGCAATCAGCCCCAGCATTTT.

V and J are TRBV7-9 and TRBJ1-1; TRBD1 matches 10 bases. V lost 6 bases and J lost 1; bases outside the gene matches: 8. CDR3 length: 16 amino acids. The germline V gene has CDR1 SEHNR and CDR2 FQNEAQ (reference sequence). This CDR3 reads CASSPGTGDPNTEAFF. CDR3 nucleotides: TGTGCCAGCAGTCCTGGGACAGGGGATCCGAACACTGAAGCTTTCTTT. Combining the CDR3 with reference TRBV7-9 and TRBJ1-1 gives the whole variable domain DTGVSQNPRHKITKRGQNVTFRCDPISEHNRLYWYRQTLGQGPEFLTYFQNEAQLEKSRLLSDRFSAERPKGSFSTLEIQRTEQGDSAMYLCASSPGTGDPNTEAFFGQGTRLTVV.

This sequence joins TRBV21-1 and TRBJ2-7; TRBD1, as called in the table, went unchecked against the DNA. TRBV21-1 represents a pseudogene. CDR3 size: 17 residues. CDR3 DNA sequence: TGTGCCAGCAGCCCCTGGGGACCGGGACAACCAAATAACGAGCAGTACTTC. Translating it yields CASSPWGPGQPNNEQYF.

The V call is TRBV29-1, the J call TRBJ2-7; D possibly matches TRBD1 or TRBD2 (5 bases each). The CDR3 totals 16 residues. Germline V lookup: CDR1 SQVTM, CDR2 ANQGSEA. Trimming shortened V by 3 bases and J by 3 bases, and 21 bases separated the two germline ends. The CDR3 loop is CSVEGVIGAWDYEQYF. Written as DNA, the CDR3 is TGCAGCGTTGAGGGGGTAATTGGGGCCTGGGACTACGAGCAGTACTTC.